This T cell receptor beta chain was recovered during a study of blood T cell repertoires in COVID-19. In the study overall: The study drew acute and convalescent COVID-19 samples from the United States, Italy and Spain.

Sequencing was performed with immunoSEQ multiplex PCR; in TCRdb, only in-frame clones are kept and a portion is missing. The data hold roughly 100,000 clones, with around 88% observed a single time. Between the trimmed V and J ends, which lost 6 bases and 0 bases, there was a span of 9 bases. The CDR3 totals 15 residues. Germline assignment: CDR1 KGHSH and CDR2 LQKENI. The chain combines TRBV18 with TRBJ1-6; TRBD1 is a possible D gene (5 bases). Source material: peripheral blood. The sequence came from a human donor in a cohort sampled during active COVID-19. CDR3 protein: CASSTDSSYNSPLHF. The CDR3 nucleotides are TGTGCCAGCTCGACAGACAGCTCCTATAATTCACCCCTCCACTTT.